This T cell receptor beta chain is drawn from a study of cytomegalovirus exposure and HLA in healthy donors. Overall study: Genetic ancestry analysis placed under 90% of the approximately 390 donors that were genotyped in the Caucasian-associated cluster.

Turning to this clone: The antigen is unknown.

The germline CDR1 and CDR2 sequences are SNHLY and FYNNEI. The ends were cut back, 2 bases at V and 7 bases at J, with 11 bases in the middle. The CDR3 consists of 13 residues. With 60 Vbeta and 13 Jbeta primers, the PCR was carried out. Assay: immunoSEQ multiplex PCR; the TCRdb copy retains only in-frame clones and omits some. The top ten hold over 2% of the sample, which has over 100,000 clones, roughly two thirds seen once. Study-wide results and caveats: When analyzed later, a missense DCLRE1C variant was found to be linked to TCR beta V- and J-gene trimming. Serostatus for CMV was the only available immune exposure information. An analysis that came later showed most CMV-associated TCR beta chains appearing HLA-restricted.

The receptor was isolated from a young woman in good health and CMV-seronegative. The chain couples TRBV2 to TRBJ2-5; possibly TRBD2 for D (5 bases). The sequencing sample was made of PBMCs. The CDR3: CASSERGFGTQYF. The CDR3 nucleotides are TGTGCCAGCAGTGAACGGGGTTTTGGGACCCAGTACTTC.